This TCR beta chain was found in a study of blood T cell repertoires in COVID-19. Across the study: From the United States, Italy and Spain came samples of acute and convalescent COVID-19. PBMCs, B-cell-depleted T cells, or T cells were the source of the cDNA or gDNA that made up the material.

Under the authors' procedure: Estimation of nucleated cell counts was performed using reference gene primer amplification. Clones were sequenced by immunoSEQ multiplex PCR, and TCRdb holds only the in-frame ones, with some missing. The V and J calls and clone size are taken from that table; D and trimming were inferred from the DNA. The sample has 100,000 or so clones, around 90% seen once. A note on this clone: Other DNA variants within this sample encode the same CDR3.

Per the germline V gene, CDR1 is LNHDA and CDR2 is SQIVND (reference sequence). Trimming shortened V by 4 bases and J by 6 bases, and 10 bases separated the two germline ends. There are 13 residues in the CDR3. V gene TRBV19 combines with J gene TRBJ1-5; a possible D gene is TRBD1 (5 bases). This clonotype originated in a man aged 50-59 years with active or convalescent COVID-19. Source material: peripheral blood. The CDR3 nucleotides read TGTGCCAGTAGTACGGGGGTAGGTCAGCCCCAGCATTTT. This encodes CASSTGVGQPQHF.